Listed below are T cell receptor beta chains from one sample, sequenced in a study of technical replicates of blood from a few donors. Profiling relied on immunoSEQ multiplex PCR, and the TCRdb table lists in-frame clones only, not all of them. Of some 74,000 clones in the sample, under 98% were seen once. Sequences were obtained from T cells isolated from PBMCs. The receptors shown here come from a human donor in good health. The CDR3 runs from the conserved cysteine through the conserved F or W. The D gene is left open where the match is weak. Clone size is stated in some rows and not others, as once, few, many or a class when expanded.

TRBJ2-7,TRBD2,TRBV7-8,NA,TGTGCCAGCAGCTTAGAGGTAGCGGGAGTCTACGAGCAGTACTTC,CASSLEVAGVYEQYF
TRBJ2-7,NA,TRBV7-8,NA,TGTGCCAGCAGCTTTGGCAGGGACTTGATCTACGAGCAGTACTTC,CASSFGRDLIYEQYF
TRBJ2-3,NA,TRBV7-3,NA,TGTGCCAGCAGCTTACAGGGGACAGATACGCAGTATTTT,CASSLQGTDTQYF
TRBJ2-2,NA,TRBV5-6,NA,TGTGCCAGCTTGAGGGACGGGAGAAACACCGGGGAGCTGTTTTTT,CASLRDGRNTGELFF
TRBJ2-6,NA,TRBV5-6,NA,TGTGCCAGCAGCTTCTGGAGGTCCCCCGGGGCCAACGTCCTGACTTTC,CASSFWRSPGANVLTF
TRBJ2-5,NA,TRBV7-7,NA,TGTGCCAGCAGCGTGCAGGGACAAGAGACCCAGTACTTC,CASSVQGQETQYF
TRBJ1-2,TRBD1,TRBV11-2,once,TGTGCCAGCAGCGGCTACAGGGGCAACTATGGCTACACCTTC,CASSGYRGNYGYTF
TRBJ1-2,NA,TRBV27,NA,TGTGCCAGCAGTCAACGAGGGAACTATGGCTACACCTTC,CASSQRGNYGYTF
TRBJ2-7,NA,TRBV30,NA,TGTGCCTGGAGTTGGAGGGACGAGCAGTACTTC,CAWSWRDEQYF
TRBJ2-5,NA,TRBV6-1,NA,TGTGCCAGCAGTGAAGGCGGGGGCCAGCAAGAGACCCAGTACTTC,CASSEGGGQQETQYF
TRBJ1-2,NA,TRBV5-6,NA,TGTGCCAGCAGCTTGGTTGAGTATGGCTACACCTTC,CASSLVEYGYTF